The entry that follows covers one T cell receptor beta chain sequence. Assay used: immunoSEQ multiplex PCR; TCRdb lists only in-frame clones, some missing. Of 100,000 or so clones listed, 90% to 95% are singletons. The CDR3 loop spans 13 amino acids. The V end lost 7 bases, the J end lost 1 base, and 9 bases lay between the germline ends. The germline CDR1 and CDR2 sequences are SNHLY and FYNNEI. This specimen comes from a study of control samples from healthy donors and cancer patients. The V call is TRBV2, the J call TRBJ2-3; D possibly corresponds to TRBD2 (6 bases). The sequence was obtained from a young woman in good health. The sequenced material came from blood. The CDR3 region is CASTRLGTDTQYF. DNA of the CDR3: TGTGCCAGCACCCGACTAGGCACAGATACGCAGTATTTT.